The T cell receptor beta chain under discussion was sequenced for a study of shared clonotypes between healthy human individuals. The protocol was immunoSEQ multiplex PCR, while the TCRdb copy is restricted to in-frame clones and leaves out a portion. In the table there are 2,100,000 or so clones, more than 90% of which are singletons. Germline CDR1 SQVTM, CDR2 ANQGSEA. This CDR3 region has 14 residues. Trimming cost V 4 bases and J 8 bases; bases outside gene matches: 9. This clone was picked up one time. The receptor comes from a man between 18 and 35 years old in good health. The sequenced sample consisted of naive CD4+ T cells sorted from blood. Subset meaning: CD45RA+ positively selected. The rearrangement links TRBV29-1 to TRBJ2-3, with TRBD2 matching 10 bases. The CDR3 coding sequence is TGCAGCGTTGTGCCTAGCGGGGGAGTTGGTACGCAGTATTTT. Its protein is CSVVPSGGVGTQYF.